These T cell receptor beta chains were read from a single sample in a study of T cell responses to AZD1222 COVID-19 vaccine. Clones were read by immunoSEQ multiplex PCR, and TCRdb kept only the in-frame ones, dropping some. The sample includes around 84,000 clones, approximately 83% of them seen just once. The sample consisted of peripheral blood, taken 28 days after the second AZD1222 dose. These receptors came from an adult who received the AZD1222 COVID-19 vaccine. Both conserved end residues are part of each CDR3. A D gene is named only where the DNA matches it firmly.

>TRBV28|TRBD1
CASSPGGNYGYTF
>TRBV19|NA
CASSESGANVLTF
>TRBV2|NA
CASSEVWGGYQPQHF
>TRBV28|NA
CASSFSGTKRSNQPQHF
>TRBV7-7|TRBD2
CASSLGLAGLRSYNEQFF
>TRBV11-2|NA
CASSLVGLAGRDYEQYF
>TRBV21-1|NA
CASSKDELQRNDTEAFF
>TRBV5-1|TRBD2
CASSLVTSGGTGEQYF
>TRBV5-1|TRBD2
CASSSRGGVALTDTQYF
>TRBV6-5|NA
CASRPLLSQPQHF
>TRBV20-1|NA
CSASGAAELSYNEQFF
>TRBV7-6|TRBD1
CASSYTGTGEPSEQYF
>TRBV6-1|NA
CASSDPRNMNTEAFF
>TRBV3-1/TRBV3-2|NA
CASSQENRAYGYTF
>TRBV6-5|NA
CASSYSPGVMNTEAFF
>TRBV28|NA
CASSPVFRAPYEQYF
>TRBV27|NA
CASRNSQGWDGYTF
>TRBV5-6|NA
CASSPLTSFYGYTF
>TRBV14|TRBD1
CASRGPGQGAGELFF
>TRBV28|NA
CASSGGAANTGELFF
>TRBV4-1|NA
CASSQGGRALFF
>TRBV10-3|TRBD1
CATSGLGQGLHGYTF
>TRBV19|NA
CASSIDWGNSPLHF
>TRBV20-1|NA
CSASYGYTF
>TRBV6-2/TRBV6-3|TRBD2
CASSYRTSGGTQPIYNEQFF
>TRBV28|TRBD1
CASRAGGVNEQFF
>TRBV7-2|TRBD2
CASSRIGTSGGNEQYF
>TRBV10-3|NA
CAISVDRVNRPQHF
>TRBV9|TRBD2
CASSVGGGAYNEQFF
>TRBV11-3|NA
CASSLGLDRSDTQYF
>TRBV29-1|TRBD2
CSERTSAGETQYF
>TRBV28|NA
CASRPTANYGYTF
>TRBV20-1|NA
CSATQANIQYF
>TRBV7-3|NA
CASSTTGEELFF
>TRBV28|TRBD1
CASSWNRGLDNSPLHF
>TRBV7-2|NA
CASSHTGTEAFF
>TRBV24-1|TRBD2
CATSAARWEGDETQYF
>TRBV27|TRBD1
CASSSRQGGFYEQYF
>TRBV27|TRBD1
CASSLSGTGGTEAFF
>TRBV6-5|TRBD1
CASSRQGISTDTQYF
>TRBV2|NA
CASSEKPGYGYTF
>TRBV28|NA
CASSSLEGGRNSPLHF
>TRBV10-2|TRBD1
CASSEPPGTGDNEKLFF
>TRBV28|NA
CASSLTGNQPQHF
>TRBV12-5|NA
CASGLSRQQNTEAFF
>TRBV2|TRBD2
CASRGLAVIQETQYF
>TRBV5-4|TRBD1
CASTPNPGQGTTDTQYF
>TRBV5-4|NA
CASSLTPGPYNSPLHF
>TRBV7-3|NA
CASSLEPGETQYF
>TRBV19|TRBD1
CASSNDRGDNQPQHF
>TRBV30|NA
CAWSHRVDQPQHF